The present entry profiles one T cell receptor beta chain with its context. Its antigen remains unidentified. Duplicate vials holding fewer than 170,000 sorted CD8+ T cells per subset yielded the RNA. The sample is drawn from a study of human CD8 memory T cell subsets. Study results and caveats: Precursor exhausted T cells shared very few clonotypes with stem-like memory T cells.

Preparation of the TCR beta libraries relied on UMI-labeled 5' RACE. In the authors' methods: Every TCR beta library contained from approximately 3,000 to 20,000 functional CDR3 beta clonotypes. TCRdb reanalyzed the 5' RACE reads, giving one entry per CDR3 protein sequence and no DNA. The V and J calls shown here were made by TCRdb, not taken from the authors' results. The sample has some 4,100 distinct CDR3 sequences; the top ten hold about 34%. Germline loops: CDR1 SGHRS, CDR2 YFSETQ. This CDR3 is 18 amino acids long. The rearrangement joins TRBV5-1 to TRBJ2-1; TCRdb reports TRBD2, a call that lacks DNA to check it against. The TCR originated in a human donor in good health. The sample consisted of CD8+ effector memory T cells (TEM) sorted from PBMCs. Regarding subset: effector memory CD8 T cells, CCR7- CD45RO+ CD95+. The chain's CDR3 is CASRERLAGPSSYNEQFF.